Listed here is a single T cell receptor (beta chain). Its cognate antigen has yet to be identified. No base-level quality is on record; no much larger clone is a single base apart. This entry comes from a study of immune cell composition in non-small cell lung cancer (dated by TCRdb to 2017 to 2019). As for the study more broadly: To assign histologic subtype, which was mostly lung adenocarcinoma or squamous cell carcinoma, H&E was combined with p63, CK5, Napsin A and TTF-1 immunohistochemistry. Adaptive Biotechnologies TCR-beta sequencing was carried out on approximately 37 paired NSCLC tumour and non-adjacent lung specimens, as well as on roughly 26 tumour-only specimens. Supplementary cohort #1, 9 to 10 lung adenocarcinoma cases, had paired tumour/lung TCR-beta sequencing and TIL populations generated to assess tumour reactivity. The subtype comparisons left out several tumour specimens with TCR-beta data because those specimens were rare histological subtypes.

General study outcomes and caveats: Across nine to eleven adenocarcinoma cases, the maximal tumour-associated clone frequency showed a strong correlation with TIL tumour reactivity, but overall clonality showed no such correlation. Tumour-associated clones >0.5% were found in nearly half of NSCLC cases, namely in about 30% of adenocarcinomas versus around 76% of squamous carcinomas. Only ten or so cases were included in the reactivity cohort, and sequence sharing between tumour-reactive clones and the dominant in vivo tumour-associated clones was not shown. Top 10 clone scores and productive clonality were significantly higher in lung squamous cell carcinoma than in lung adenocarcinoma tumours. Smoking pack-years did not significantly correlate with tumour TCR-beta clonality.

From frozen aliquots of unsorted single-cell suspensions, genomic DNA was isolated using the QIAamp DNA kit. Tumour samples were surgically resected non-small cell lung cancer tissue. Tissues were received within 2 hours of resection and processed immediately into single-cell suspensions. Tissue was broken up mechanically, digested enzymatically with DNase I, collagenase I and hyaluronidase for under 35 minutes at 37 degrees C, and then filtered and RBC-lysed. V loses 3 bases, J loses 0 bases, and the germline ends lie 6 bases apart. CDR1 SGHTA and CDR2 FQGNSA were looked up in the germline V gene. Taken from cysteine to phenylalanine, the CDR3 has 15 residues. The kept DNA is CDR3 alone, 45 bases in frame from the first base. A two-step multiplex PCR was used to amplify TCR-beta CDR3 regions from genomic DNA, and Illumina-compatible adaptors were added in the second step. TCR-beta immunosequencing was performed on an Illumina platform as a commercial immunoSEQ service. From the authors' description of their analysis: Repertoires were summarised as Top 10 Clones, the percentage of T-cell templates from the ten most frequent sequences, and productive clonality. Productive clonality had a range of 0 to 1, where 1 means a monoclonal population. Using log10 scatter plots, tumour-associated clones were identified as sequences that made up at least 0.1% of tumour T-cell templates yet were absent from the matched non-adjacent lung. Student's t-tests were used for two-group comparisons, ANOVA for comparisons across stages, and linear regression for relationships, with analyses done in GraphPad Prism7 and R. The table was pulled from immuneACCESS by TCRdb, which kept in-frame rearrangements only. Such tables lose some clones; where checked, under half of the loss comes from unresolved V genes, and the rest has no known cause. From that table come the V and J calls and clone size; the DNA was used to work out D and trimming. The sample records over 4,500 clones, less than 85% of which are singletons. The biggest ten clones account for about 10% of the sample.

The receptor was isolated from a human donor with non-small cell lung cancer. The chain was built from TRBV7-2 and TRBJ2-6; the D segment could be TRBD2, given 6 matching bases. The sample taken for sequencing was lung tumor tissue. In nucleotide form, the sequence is TGTGCCAGCAGCTTGGGGGGCTCTGGGGCCAACGTCCTGACTTTC. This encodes CASSLGGSGANVLTF.